The entry below describes one T cell receptor (beta chain). The entry originates in a study of radiotherapy plus CTLA-4 blockade in lung cancer. People whose metastatic non-small-cell lung cancer was chemo-refractory got focal radiation along with CTLA-4 blockade by ipilimumab. Only in-frame clones appear in the TCRdb table, and some are missing; sequencing was by immunoSEQ multiplex PCR. This table has roughly 50,000 clones, roughly four fifths appearing once. The ends lost 3 bases at V and 4 bases at J; junction bases unmatched: 11. This CDR3 has 16 amino acids. CDR1 and CDR2 (germline): MGHRA, YSYEKL.

This clonotype was obtained from a human donor with non-small cell lung cancer who had stable disease on radiotherapy plus ipilimumab. J is TRBJ2-7 and V is TRBV4-1; TRBD1 matches 8 bases. Sample: peripheral blood, taken from a patient treated with radiotherapy plus ipilimumab. The CDR3 nucleotides are TGCGCCAGCAGCCACCCCTCCGGGACAGGAGGTTACGAGCAGTACTTC. It encodes CASSHPSGTGGYEQYF.